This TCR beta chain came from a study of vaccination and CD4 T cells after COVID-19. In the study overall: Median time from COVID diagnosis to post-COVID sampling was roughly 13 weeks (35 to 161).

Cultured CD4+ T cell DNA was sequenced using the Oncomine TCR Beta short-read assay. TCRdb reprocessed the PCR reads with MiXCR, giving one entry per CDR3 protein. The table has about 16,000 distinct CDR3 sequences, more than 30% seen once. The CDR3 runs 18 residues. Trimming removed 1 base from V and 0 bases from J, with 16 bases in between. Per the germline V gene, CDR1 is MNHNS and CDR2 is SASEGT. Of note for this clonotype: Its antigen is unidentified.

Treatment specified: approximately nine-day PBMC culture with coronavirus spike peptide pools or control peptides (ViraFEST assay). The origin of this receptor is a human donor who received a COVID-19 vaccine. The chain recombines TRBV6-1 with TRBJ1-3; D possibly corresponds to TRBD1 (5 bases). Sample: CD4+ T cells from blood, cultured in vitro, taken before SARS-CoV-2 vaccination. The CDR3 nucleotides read TGTGCCAGCAGTGAAGTTACTGGGACCTACCCCTCTGGAAACACCATATATTTT. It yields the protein CASSEVTGTYPSGNTIYF.